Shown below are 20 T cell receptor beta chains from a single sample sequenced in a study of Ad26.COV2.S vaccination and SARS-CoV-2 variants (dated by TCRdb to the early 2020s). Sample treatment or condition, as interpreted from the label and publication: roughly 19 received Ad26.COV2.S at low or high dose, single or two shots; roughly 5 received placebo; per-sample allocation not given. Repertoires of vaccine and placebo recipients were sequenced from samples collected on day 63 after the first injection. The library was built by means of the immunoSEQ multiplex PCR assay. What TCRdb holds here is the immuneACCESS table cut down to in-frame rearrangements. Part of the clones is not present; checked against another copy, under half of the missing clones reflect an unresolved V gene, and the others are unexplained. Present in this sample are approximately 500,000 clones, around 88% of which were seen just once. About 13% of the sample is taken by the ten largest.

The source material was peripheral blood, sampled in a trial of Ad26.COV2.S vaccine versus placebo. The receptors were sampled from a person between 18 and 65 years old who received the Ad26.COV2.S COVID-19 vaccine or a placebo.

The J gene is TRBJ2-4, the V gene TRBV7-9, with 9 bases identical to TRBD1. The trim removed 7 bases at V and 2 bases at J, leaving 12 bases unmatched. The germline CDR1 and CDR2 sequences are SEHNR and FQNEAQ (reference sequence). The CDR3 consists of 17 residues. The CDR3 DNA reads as TGTGCCAGCACGACGTTGACAGGGGGGGACACCAAAAACATTCAGTACTTC. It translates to CASTTLTGGDTKNIQYF.

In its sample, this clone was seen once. The DNA of the CDR3 is TGTGCCAGCAGCCCAAGGACTAGCGGGGACTACAATGAGCAGTTCTTC. This codes for CASSPRTSGDYNEQFF. The rearrangement uses TRBV9 and TRBJ2-1; 12 nucleotides match TRBD2. This CDR3 has 16 amino acids. Germline V CDR1 and CDR2: SGDLS, YYNGEE. V trimming: 4 bases; J trimming: 3 bases; junction bases outside the gene matches: 5.

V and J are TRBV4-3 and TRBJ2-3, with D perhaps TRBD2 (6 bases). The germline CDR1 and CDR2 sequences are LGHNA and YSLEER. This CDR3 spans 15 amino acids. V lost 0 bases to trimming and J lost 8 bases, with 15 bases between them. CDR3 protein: CASSQDFLQGGTQYF. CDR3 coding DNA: TGCGCCAGCAGCCAAGATTTTCTCCAGGGAGGTACGCAGTATTTT.

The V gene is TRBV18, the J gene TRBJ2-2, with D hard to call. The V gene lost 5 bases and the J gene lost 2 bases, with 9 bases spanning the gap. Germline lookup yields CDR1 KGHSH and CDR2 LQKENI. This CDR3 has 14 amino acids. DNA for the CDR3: TGTGCCAGCTCATCGATATCAAACACCGGGGAGCTGTTTTTT. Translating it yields CASSSISNTGELFF.

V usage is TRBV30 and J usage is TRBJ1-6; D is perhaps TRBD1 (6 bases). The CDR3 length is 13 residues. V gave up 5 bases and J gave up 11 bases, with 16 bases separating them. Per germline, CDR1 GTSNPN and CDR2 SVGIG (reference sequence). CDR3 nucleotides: TGTGCCTGGGATGACAGGCCGCGGACACCCCTCCACTTT. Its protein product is CAWDDRPRTPLHF.

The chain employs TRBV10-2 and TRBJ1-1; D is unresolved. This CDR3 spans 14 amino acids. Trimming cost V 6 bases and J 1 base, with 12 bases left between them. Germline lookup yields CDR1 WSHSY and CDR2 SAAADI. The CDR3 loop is CASRPLAQNTEAFF. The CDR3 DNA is TGCGCCAGCAGACCCCTCGCCCAGAACACTGAAGCTTTCTTT.

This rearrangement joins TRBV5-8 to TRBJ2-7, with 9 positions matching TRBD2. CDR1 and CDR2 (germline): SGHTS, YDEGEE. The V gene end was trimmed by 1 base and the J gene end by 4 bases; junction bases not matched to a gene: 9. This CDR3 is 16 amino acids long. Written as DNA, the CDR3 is TGTGCCAGCAGCTTGTTTACCGGGCTAGCGGGATACGAGCAGTACTTC. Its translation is CASSLFTGLAGYEQYF. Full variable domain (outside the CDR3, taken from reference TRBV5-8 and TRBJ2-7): EAGVTQSPTHLIKTRGQQATLRCSPISGHTSVYWYQQALGLGLQFLLWYDEGEERNRGNFPPRFSGRQFPNYSSELNVNALELEDSALYLCASSLFTGLAGYEQYFGPGTRLTVT.

CDR3 in DNA: TGTGCCAGCAGCCCGGGACAGGCCCTAGAGACCCAGTACTTC. Its translation is CASSPGQALETQYF. This chain links TRBV9 with TRBJ2-5, with TRBD1 identical over 8 bases. The J segment lost 4 bases and the V segment lost 4 bases, leaving 6 bases of the junction unmatched. This CDR3 spans 14 amino acids. The germline gives CDR1 SGDLS, CDR2 YYNGEE.

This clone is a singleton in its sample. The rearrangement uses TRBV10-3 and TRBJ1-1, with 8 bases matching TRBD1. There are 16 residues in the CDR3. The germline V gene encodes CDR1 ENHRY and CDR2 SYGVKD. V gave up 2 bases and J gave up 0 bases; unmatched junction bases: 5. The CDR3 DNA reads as TGTGCCATCAGTGAGACACGGGGACAGGTGAACACTGAAGCTTTCTTT. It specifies CAISETRGQVNTEAFF.

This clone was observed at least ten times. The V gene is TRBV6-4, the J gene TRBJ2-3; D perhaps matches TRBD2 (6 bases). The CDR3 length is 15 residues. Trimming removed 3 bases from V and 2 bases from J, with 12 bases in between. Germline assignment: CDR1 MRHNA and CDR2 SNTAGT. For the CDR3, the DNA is TGTGCCAGCAGTGAGGCGCGGGGCTCCACAGATACGCAGTATTTT. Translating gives CASSEARGSTDTQYF.

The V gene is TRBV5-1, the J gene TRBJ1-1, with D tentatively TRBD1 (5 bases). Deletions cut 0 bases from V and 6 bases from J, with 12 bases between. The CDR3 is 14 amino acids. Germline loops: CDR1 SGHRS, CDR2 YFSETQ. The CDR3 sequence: CASSLAQGLPEAFF. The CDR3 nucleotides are TGCGCCAGCAGCTTGGCCCAGGGTCTGCCTGAAGCTTTCTTT.

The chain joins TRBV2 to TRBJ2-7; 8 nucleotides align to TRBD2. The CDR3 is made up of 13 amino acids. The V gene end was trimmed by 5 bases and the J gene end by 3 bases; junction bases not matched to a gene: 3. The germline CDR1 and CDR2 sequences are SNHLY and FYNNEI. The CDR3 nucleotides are TGTGCCAGCAGTCCAGCGGGAGTCTACGAGCAGTACTTC. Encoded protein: CASSPAGVYEQYF.

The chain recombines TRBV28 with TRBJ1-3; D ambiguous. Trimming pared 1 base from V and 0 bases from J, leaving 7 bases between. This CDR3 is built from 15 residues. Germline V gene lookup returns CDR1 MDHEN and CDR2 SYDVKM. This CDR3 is CASSLSTPSGNTIYF. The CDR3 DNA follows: TGTGCCAGCAGTTTATCTACTCCCTCTGGAAACACCATATATTTT.

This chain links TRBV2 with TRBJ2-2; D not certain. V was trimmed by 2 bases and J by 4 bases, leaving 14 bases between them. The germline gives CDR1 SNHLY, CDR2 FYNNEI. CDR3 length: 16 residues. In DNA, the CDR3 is TGTGCCAGCAGTGAACGCGGCAGCCAGCTCACCGGGGAGCTGTTTTTT. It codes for CASSERGSQLTGELFF.

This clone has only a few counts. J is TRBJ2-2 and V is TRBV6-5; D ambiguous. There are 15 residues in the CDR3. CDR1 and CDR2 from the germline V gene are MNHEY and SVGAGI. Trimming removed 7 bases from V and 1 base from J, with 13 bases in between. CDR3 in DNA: TGTGCCAGCATCCTTCACAGTTTGAACACCGGGGAGCTGTTTTTT. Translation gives CASILHSLNTGELFF.

The CDR3 region has the DNA TGTGCCAGCAGTTCTCCTAGAGGGGGGGCCGTTTGGTCCCAGCATTTT. As protein: CASSSPRGGAVWSQHF. The chain joins TRBV28 to TRBJ1-5, with TRBD1 as a possible D gene (6 bases). The germline V gene encodes CDR1 MDHEN and CDR2 SYDVKM. The length of the CDR3 is 16 residues. Trimming took 4 bases from V and 11 from J, leaving 24 bases between them. The full variable domain, its missing parts supplied by reference TRBV28 and TRBJ1-5, is DVKVTQSSRYLVKRTGEKVFLECVQDMDHENMFWYRQDPGLGLRLIYFSYDVKMKEKGDIPEGYSVSREKKERFSLILESASTNQTSMYLCASSSPRGGAVWSQHFGDGTRLSIL.

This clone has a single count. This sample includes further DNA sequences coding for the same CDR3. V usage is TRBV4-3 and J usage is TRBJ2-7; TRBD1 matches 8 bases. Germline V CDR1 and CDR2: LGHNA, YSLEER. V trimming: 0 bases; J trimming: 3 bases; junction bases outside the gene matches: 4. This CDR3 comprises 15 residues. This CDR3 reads CASSQDPQGGYEQYF. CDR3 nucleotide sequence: TGCGCCAGCAGCCAAGATCCACAGGGGGGCTACGAGCAGTACTTC.

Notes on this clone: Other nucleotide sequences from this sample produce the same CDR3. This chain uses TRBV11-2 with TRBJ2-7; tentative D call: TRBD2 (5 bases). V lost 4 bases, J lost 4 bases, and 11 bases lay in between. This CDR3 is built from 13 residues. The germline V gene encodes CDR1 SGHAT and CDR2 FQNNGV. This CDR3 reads CASSSPPGYEQYF. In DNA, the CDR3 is TGTGCCAGCAGCTCCCCCCCGGGGTACGAGCAGTACTTC.

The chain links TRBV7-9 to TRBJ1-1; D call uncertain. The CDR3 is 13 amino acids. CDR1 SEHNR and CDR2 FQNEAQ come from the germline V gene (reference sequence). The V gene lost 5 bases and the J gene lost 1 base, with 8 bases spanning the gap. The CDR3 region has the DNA TGTGCCAGCAGCCCCCCGGCGAACACTGAAGCTTTCTTT. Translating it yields CASSPPANTEAFF.

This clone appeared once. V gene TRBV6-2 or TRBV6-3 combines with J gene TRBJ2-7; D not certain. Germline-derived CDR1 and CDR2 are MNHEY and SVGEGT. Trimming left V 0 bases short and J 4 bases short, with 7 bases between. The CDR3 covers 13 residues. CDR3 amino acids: CASSYSTFYEQYF. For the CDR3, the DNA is TGTGCCAGCAGTTACTCGACTTTTTACGAGCAGTACTTC.